The 27 T cell receptor beta chains listed next were all sequenced from one sample in a study of shared clonotypes between healthy human individuals. Sequencing was performed with immunoSEQ multiplex PCR; in TCRdb, only in-frame clones are kept and a portion is missing. The table shows fewer than 2.5 million clones, with 90% to 95% occurring only once. The specimen was naive CD4+ T cells from PBMCs. Subset described: CD45RA+ positively selected. The receptor set was obtained from a man younger than 35 in good health. Some clones in this sample may be carry-over from other donors' samples.

The rearrangement joins TRBV5-1 to TRBJ1-5; D call uncertain. From germline, CDR1 is SGHRS and CDR2 YFSETQ. CDR3 length: 16 amino acids. Deletions cut 4 bases from V and 3 bases from J, with 17 bases between. CDR3 sequence reads: CASSRYPTELNQPQHF. DNA of the CDR3: TGCGCCAGCAGCCGTTACCCGACCGAACTCAATCAGCCCCAGCATTTT. The full variable domain, rest sourced from reference TRBV5-1 and TRBJ1-5, is KAGVTQTPRYLIKTRGQQVTLSCSPISGHRSVSWYQQTPGQGLQFLFEYFSETQRNKGNFPGRFSGRQFSNSRSEMNVSTLELGDSALYLCASSRYPTELNQPQHFGDGTRLSIL.

The chain links TRBV19 to TRBJ2-3, with a possible D match to TRBD2 (6 bases). Deletions cut 6 bases from V and 4 bases from J, with 17 bases between. The CDR3 consists of 15 residues. Per the germline V gene, CDR1 is LNHDA and CDR2 is SQIVND (reference sequence). The CDR3 reads CASSPLATSSDTQYF. The CDR3 DNA is TGTGCCAGTAGCCCTCTAGCGACCAGCTCAGATACGCAGTATTTT.

This chain's CDR3 is CASSLVSAGTQYF. The DNA for the CDR3 is TGTGCCAGCAGCTTAGTCAGTGCCGGGACCCAGTACTTC. The chain couples TRBV11-3 to TRBJ2-5, with D unresolved. The V end was cut by 1 base, the J end by 7 bases, with 10 bases between. Per the germline V gene, CDR1 is SGHNT and CDR2 is YENEEA. CDR3 size: 13 residues.

In this sample, this clone turned up once. CDR3 protein: CASSNNYGQGATGNTIYF. DNA of the CDR3: TGTGCCAGTAGTAACAACTACGGACAGGGGGCGACTGGAAACACCATATATTTT. The rearrangement links TRBV19 to TRBJ1-3; 11 bases align to TRBD1. This CDR3 contains 18 residues. The trim removed 4 bases at V and 2 bases at J, leaving 10 bases unmatched. Germline lookup yields CDR1 LNHDA and CDR2 SQIVND (reference sequence).

The V and J genes are TRBV18 and TRBJ1-2; 9 bases agree with TRBD1. J lost 6 bases, V lost 6 bases, and 8 bases had no gene match. This CDR3 has 14 amino acids. Germline values: CDR1 KGHSH, CDR2 LQKENI. CDR3 bases: TGTGCCAGCTCTCCCGGGACAGGGTGGAATGGCTACACCTTC. Residues: CASSPGTGWNGYTF.

The CDR3 nucleotides are TGTGCCAGCAGCTTATATATTGGGGGCAATCCCGGGGAGCTGTTTTTT. It specifies CASSLYIGGNPGELFF. The J gene is TRBJ2-2, the V gene TRBV7-3, with a tentative D call TRBD1 (6 bases). The CDR3 has 16 amino acids. V shed 2 bases and J shed 6 bases, with 16 bases lying between them. Per germline, CDR1 SGHTA and CDR2 FQGTGA.

The V gene is TRBV6-6, the J gene TRBJ1-1; D not certain. CDR1 and CDR2 from the germline V gene are MNHNY and SVGAGI (reference sequence). CDR3 length: 14 residues. Trimming pared 6 bases from V and 0 bases from J, leaving 11 bases between. The CDR3 DNA sequence: TGTGCCAGCAGATACGAGGGCCTGAACACTGAAGCTTTCTTT. Protein sequence: CASRYEGLNTEAFF.

About this clone itself: Other DNA variants within this sample encode the same CDR3. In DNA form, the CDR3 reads TGTGCCAGCAGTTTAGGTGGGACAGTGAACACTGAAGCTTTCTTT. This gives the protein CASSLGGTVNTEAFF. This chain links TRBV28 with TRBJ1-1; 7 positions match TRBD1. This CDR3 has 15 residues. V shed 2 bases and J 0 bases; nucleotides not matched to a gene: 3. Germline assignment: CDR1 MDHEN and CDR2 SYDVKM.

This clone showed up just once. V and J are TRBV6-6 and TRBJ2-7, with D unresolved. Germline V gives CDR1 MNHNY, CDR2 SVGAGI (reference sequence). This CDR3 region has 12 residues. V was shortened by 7 bases and J by 3 bases, with 10 bases between the two germline ends. CDR3 loop: CASILDIYEQYF. Here the CDR3 DNA reads TGTGCCAGCATCCTAGATATCTACGAGCAGTACTTC.

J is TRBJ2-2 and V is TRBV5-1; D is possibly TRBD2 (6 bases). Germline CDR1 reads SGHRS; CDR2 reads YFSETQ. This CDR3 is 16 amino acids long. V was trimmed by 4 bases and J by 4 bases, leaving 17 bases between them. The DNA for the CDR3 is TGCGCCAGCAGCGAACGACTAGTGTCCTCCACCGGGGAGCTGTTTTTT. Protein sequence: CASSERLVSSTGELFF.

The chain links TRBV7-9 to TRBJ2-7; perhaps TRBD1 as D (5 bases). Trimming removed 2 bases from V and 12 bases from J, with 11 bases in between. Germline values: CDR1 SEHNR, CDR2 FQNEAQ (reference sequence). This CDR3 has 11 amino acids. In nucleotides, the CDR3 is TGTGCCAGCAGCTTATCGCAGGGTCTGTACTTC. This gives the protein CASSLSQGLYF.

The gene calls are TRBV7-8 and TRBJ1-5; D gene uncertain. Germline CDR1 and CDR2: SGHVS and FQNEAQ. This CDR3 is built from 15 residues. The ends were cut back, 2 bases at V and 3 bases at J, with 11 bases in the middle. The CDR3 is CASSLLGVNNQPQHF. The CDR3 region has the DNA TGTGCCAGCAGCTTATTAGGCGTAAACAATCAGCCCCAGCATTTT.

The CDR3 DNA is TGTGCCAGCAGCCAACATCCGAGGGCTTCCGCCGAAGCTTTCTTT. It yields the protein CASSQHPRASAEAFF. The chain uses TRBV4-2 and TRBJ1-1; D ambiguous. This CDR3 region has 15 residues. Per germline, CDR1 LGHNA and CDR2 YNFKEQ. The V end lost 2 bases, the J end lost 8 bases, and 18 bases lay between the germline ends.

About this clone itself: The sample holds other DNA sequences that translate to the same CDR3. The chain couples TRBV7-3 to TRBJ1-1; D is unclear. Deletions cut 1 base from V and 1 base from J, with 4 bases between. Germline V gene lookup returns CDR1 SGHTA and CDR2 FQGTGA. CDR3 length equals 13 residues. This CDR3 reads CASSLRRNTEAFF. DNA of the CDR3: TGTGCCAGCAGCTTAAGGAGGAACACTGAAGCTTTCTTT.

J is TRBJ2-3 and V is TRBV19; D remains ambiguous. Germline V gene data show CDR1 as LNHDA and CDR2 as SQIVND (reference sequence). With 5 bases removed from V and 6 bases from J, the gap between germline ends came to 12 bases. This CDR3 has 13 residues. In nucleotides, the CDR3 is TGTGCCAGTAGTTCCACCTACGGGGATACGCAGTATTTT. It encodes CASSSTYGDTQYF.

V and J are TRBV11-3 and TRBJ2-3; 8 nucleotides line up with TRBD2. Trimming removed 0 bases from V and 1 base from J; junction bases left unmatched: 9. CDR1 is SGHNT and CDR2 is YENEEA in the germline V gene. This CDR3 region has 18 residues. The CDR3 DNA follows: TGTGCCAGCAGCTTAGATCAGGGCACGGGAGGGGGCACAGATACGCAGTATTTT. The encoded protein is CASSLDQGTGGGTDTQYF.

The chain has TRBV29-1 and TRBJ1-4; 8 nucleotides align to TRBD1. The J segment lost 7 bases and the V segment lost 6 bases, leaving 10 bases of the junction unmatched. Germline V gene sequence: CDR1 SQVTM, CDR2 ANQGSEA. This CDR3 contains 14 residues. DNA for the CDR3: TGCAGCGTAGGGCAGGGGGCGCGTAGTGAAAAACTGTTTTTT. Its translation: CSVGQGARSEKLFF.

This rearrangement joins TRBV28 to TRBJ1-2, with D unresolved. CDR3 length equals 16 residues. Trimming stripped 7 bases from V and 8 bases from J, with 26 bases between. CDR1 and CDR2 from the germline V gene are MDHEN and SYDVKM. DNA for the CDR3: TGTGCCAGCACCCCGATCGGAGGCGTACCTTTAGAGGGCTACACCTTC. This translates into CASTPIGGVPLEGYTF.

The J gene is TRBJ2-7, the V gene TRBV19, with 7 bases lining up with TRBD2. CDR1 is LNHDA, CDR2 SQIVND, per germline (reference sequence). This CDR3 has 16 residues. Unmatched junction bases numbered 15, after V lost 5 bases and J lost 5 bases. CDR3 DNA sequence: TGTGCCAGTAGTCTCCGACTAGCCGCACTTCGGAACGAGCAGTACTTC. Translated, it gives CASSLRLAALRNEQYF.

The chain uses TRBV29-1 and TRBJ1-1, with D perhaps TRBD1 (6 bases). The CDR3 spans 14 residues. Trimming pared 0 bases from V and 3 bases from J, leaving 11 bases between. CDR1 SQVTM and CDR2 ANQGSEA come from the germline V gene. The CDR3 region has the DNA TGCAGCGTTGAAGATTTTCAGGGGTACACTGAAGCTTTCTTT. Its protein is CSVEDFQGYTEAFF.

This clone turned up a few times. This chain connects TRBV29-1 to TRBJ1-3; D gene unclear. Trimming cost V 3 bases and J 4 bases, with 13 bases left between them. Germline assignment: CDR1 SQVTM and CDR2 ANQGSEA. This CDR3 has 14 amino acids. In DNA, the CDR3 is TGCAGCGTTGACGATGGATTCGGAGGAAACACCATATATTTT. This sequence encodes CSVDDGFGGNTIYF.

The chain couples TRBV21-1 to TRBJ2-7. TRBV21-1 is flagged as a pseudogene. The CDR3 totals 14 residues. CDR3 loop: CASSKSGTLYEQYF. The CDR3 region has the DNA TGTGCCAGCAGCAAATCCGGGACCCTCTACGAGCAGTACTTC.

The chain has TRBV4-3 and TRBJ2-3, with 11 bases identical to TRBD2. CDR1 and CDR2 (germline): LGHNA, YSLEER. J was trimmed by 5 bases and V by 3 bases; bases with no gene match: 10. CDR3 size: 17 residues. CDR3 sequence (DNA): TGCGCCAGCAGCCAGGACATAGCGGGAGGGTGGGGAGATACGCAGTATTTT. It yields the protein CASSQDIAGGWGDTQYF.

In this sample, this clone turned up a few times. The chain carries TRBV2 and TRBJ1-1; D gene unclear. Germline assignment: CDR1 SNHLY and CDR2 FYNNEI. This CDR3 has 12 amino acids. The ends were cut back, 6 bases at V and 1 base at J, with 6 bases in the middle. The CDR3 bases are TGTGCCAGCAGGTGGGAGAACACTGAAGCTTTCTTT. It translates to CASRWENTEAFF.

This clone showed up just once. V usage is TRBV6-1 and J usage is TRBJ2-4; TRBD2 is a possible D gene (5 bases). The CDR3 has 15 residues. CDR1 and CDR2 (germline): MNHNS, SASEGT. V was clipped by 5 bases and J by 1 base, with 12 bases between them. The CDR3 DNA sequence: TGTGCCAGCAGTCCCCGGGAAGCGGCCAAAAACATTCAGTACTTC. Protein product: CASSPREAAKNIQYF.

This clone was picked up a small number of times. The chain recombines TRBV28 with TRBJ1-1, with TRBD1 as a possible D gene (5 bases). The germline CDR1 and CDR2 sequences are MDHEN and SYDVKM. The length of the CDR3 is 14 residues. The CDR3 DNA reads as TGTGCGGGGGGTCCAGGGAAAGGGAACACTGAAGCTTTCTTT. Protein product: CAGGPGKGNTEAFF.

This chain joins TRBV4-3 and TRBJ1-2, with TRBD1 as a possible D gene (5 bases). The CDR3 is made up of 15 amino acids. Deletions cut 0 bases from V and 4 bases from J, with 12 bases between. Per the germline V gene, CDR1 is LGHNA and CDR2 is YSLEER. The DNA of the CDR3 is TGCGCCAGCAGCCAAGAAGCCCAGGGACCCTATGGCTACACCTTC. Translating gives CASSQEAQGPYGYTF.